This is a list of T cell receptor beta chains from one sample in a study of blood T cell repertoires in COVID-19. Assay: immunoSEQ multiplex PCR; the TCRdb copy retains only in-frame clones and omits some. In the table there are around 450,000 clones, roughly 87% of which are singletons. Specimen: PBMCs or T cells enriched from blood (not recorded which). The receptor source for this set is a woman aged 18 to 35 with acute COVID-19. The CDR3 runs from the conserved cysteine through the conserved F or W. A D gene is named only where the DNA matches it firmly. A row's size may be missing; if present it is once, few, many or a size class.

TRBD1 TRBJ1-2 TRBV18 few CASSPGTGDLSNYGYTF TGTGCCAGCTCACCAGGGACAGGGGATCTGTCTAACTATGGCTACACCTTC
- TRBJ1-1 TRBV7-9 - CASSSVKGVGTEAFF TGTGCCAGCAGCTCGGTTAAGGGAGTGGGCACTGAAGCTTTCTTT
- TRBJ2-1 TRBV5-4 - CASSQQGKGNEQFF TGTGCCAGCAGCCAACAGGGTAAAGGCAATGAGCAGTTCTTC
TRBD2 TRBJ2-7 TRBV6-2/TRBV6-3 - CASSYSKVWSGRSHSYEQYF TGTGCCAGCAGTTACTCGAAGGTGTGGAGCGGGAGGTCTCATTCTTACGAGCAGTACTTC
- TRBJ2-2 TRBV5-6 few CASRWGSTGELFF TGTGCCAGCAGGTGGGGCAGCACCGGGGAGCTGTTTTTT
- TRBJ1-1 TRBV7-9 - CASSTGTEGTEAFF TGTGCCAGCAGCACCGGGACGGAGGGAACTGAAGCTTTCTTT
TRBD1 TRBJ1-5 TRBV19 - CASSEGTASNQPQHF TGTGCCAGTAGTGAAGGGACAGCCTCCAATCAGCCCCAGCATTTT
- TRBJ1-4 TRBV6-1 - CASSEVAHREEKLFF TGTGCCAGCAGTGAAGTGGCCCATCGGGAGGAAAAACTGTTTTTT
- TRBJ1-4 TRBV25-1 - CASSRVGDEKLFF TGTGCCAGCAGTCGGGTCGGTGATGAAAAACTGTTTTTT
- TRBJ2-7 TRBV7-2 - CASSLGGGKSYEQYF TGTGCCAGCAGCTTAGGAGGGGGAAAGTCCTACGAGCAGTACTTC
- TRBJ2-5 TRBV18 - CASSLSVNQETQYF TGTGCCAGCTCTTTATCGGTGAACCAAGAGACCCAGTACTTC
- TRBJ2-1 TRBV7-9 - CASSGGNEQFF TGTGCCAGCAGCGGAGGCAATGAGCAGTTCTTC
TRBD2 TRBJ2-7 TRBV18 - CASSPQSGTTISYEQYF TGTGCCAGCTCACCACAGTCCGGGACTACCATCTCCTACGAGCAGTACTTC
TRBD1 TRBJ1-6 TRBV19 - CASSAAWTGTTLHF TGTGCCAGTAGTGCCGCCTGGACAGGGACGACCCTCCACTTT
- TRBJ2-5 TRBV19 few CASSIVGTPKETQYF TGTGCCAGTAGTATAGTAGGGACACCCAAGGAGACCCAGTACTTC
- TRBJ1-3 TRBV14 - CASSQDRGNTIYF TGTGCCAGCAGCCAAGATAGAGGAAACACCATATATTTT
TRBD2 TRBJ2-7 TRBV30 few CAWRDRGLAGYEQYF TGTGCCTGGAGGGATAGGGGACTAGCGGGCTACGAGCAGTACTTC
- TRBJ2-2 TRBV19 few CASSNTDTGELFF TGTGCCAGTAGTAATACGGACACCGGGGAGCTGTTTTTT
TRBD1 TRBJ2-7 TRBV4-3 - CASSPSTGSQYEQYF TGCGCCAGCAGCCCGTCGACAGGGTCGCAATACGAGCAGTACTTC
- TRBJ1-2 TRBV5-1 - CASSPTGTNYGYTF TGCGCCAGCAGTCCCACAGGGACTAACTATGGCTACACCTTC
- TRBJ1-6 TRBV27 - CASSSPLGYSPLHF TGTGCCAGCAGTTCTCCGCTCGGTTATTCACCCCTCCACTTT
- TRBJ1-2 TRBV5-4 - CASSLDGGAYGYTF TGTGCCAGCAGCTTGGACGGAGGAGCCTATGGCTACACCTTC
- TRBJ1-6 TRBV11-2 - CASSLTDSSSPLHF TGTGCCAGCAGCTTAACGGACAGTTCTTCACCCCTCCACTTT
TRBD2 TRBJ2-5 TRBV5-4 - CASSQRTSGGIETQYF TGTGCCAGCAGCCAGAGGACTAGCGGGGGAATTGAGACCCAGTACTTC
- TRBJ1-2 TRBV2 - CASSPSQGSPYGYTF TGTGCCAGCAGTCCCTCCCAGGGGTCCCCCTATGGCTACACCTTC
- TRBJ1-1 TRBV11-1 - CASSFSVNEAFF TGTGCCAGCAGCTTTTCAGTTAACGAAGCTTTCTTT
- TRBJ1-1 TRBV2 - CASSDLLINTEAFF TGTGCCAGCAGTGACTTACTGATCAACACTGAAGCTTTCTTT
- TRBJ2-1 TRBV5-5 - CASSFEGVYNEQFF TGTGCCAGCAGCTTCGAGGGGGTCTACAATGAGCAGTTCTTC
TRBD1 TRBJ2-7 TRBV2 once CASNRGLGEQYF TGTGCCAGCAACAGGGGGCTTGGTGAGCAGTACTTC
- TRBJ1-2 TRBV18 - CASSPPGAALGYGYTF TGTGCCAGCTCACCACCGGGGGCAGCTCTCGGCTATGGCTACACCTTC
TRBD1 TRBJ2-7 TRBV6-5 - CASSYTGTGGDYEQYF TGTGCCAGCAGTTACACTGGGACAGGGGGGGACTACGAGCAGTACTTC
TRBD1 TRBJ1-2 TRBV28 - CASSFPFDRANYGYTF TGTGCCAGCAGTTTTCCCTTCGACAGGGCGAACTATGGCTACACCTTC
- TRBJ2-5 TRBV28 - CATTGKETQYF TGTGCCACTACAGGTAAAGAGACCCAGTACTTC
TRBD1 TRBJ1-2 TRBV4-1 - CASSLQGAENYGYTF TGCGCCAGCAGCTTACAGGGGGCCGAAAACTATGGCTACACCTTC
- TRBJ1-2 TRBV9 medium-sized CASNQGEHYGYTF TGTGCCAGCAACCAGGGTGAGCACTATGGCTACACCTTC
TRBD1 TRBJ2-3 TRBV9 - CASSDRGASTDTQYF TGTGCCAGCAGCGACAGGGGTGCTAGCACAGATACGCAGTATTTT
- TRBJ2-1 TRBV10-3 - CAISDPGTSSYNEQFF TGTGCCATCAGTGATCCCGGGACTTCCTCCTACAATGAGCAGTTCTTC
TRBD1 TRBJ2-7 TRBV27 - CASRRTGPGEQYF TGTGCCTCACGGAGGACAGGGCCAGGCGAGCAGTACTTC
TRBD1 TRBJ1-3 TRBV29-1 - CSVTGTGSSGNTIYF TGCAGCGTGACCGGGACAGGGAGCTCTGGAAACACCATATATTTT
TRBD2 TRBJ2-7 TRBV11-3 - CASSLNRGDEQYF TGTGCCAGCAGCTTAAATCGGGGGGATGAGCAGTACTTC
- TRBJ2-1 TRBV3-1/TRBV3-2 - CASSQQANNEQFF TGTGCCAGCAGCCAACAGGCGAACAATGAGCAGTTCTTC
- TRBJ2-3 TRBV5-1 - CASRPDPRGTDTQYF TGCGCCAGCAGACCGGACCCTCGGGGAACAGATACGCAGTATTTT
TRBD1 TRBJ2-5 TRBV12-5 - CASGYRDRAPWETQYF TGTGCTAGTGGTTACCGGGACAGGGCGCCATGGGAGACCCAGTACTTC
TRBD1 TRBJ1-1 TRBV19 once CASSDRGPAFF TGTGCCAGTTCTGACAGGGGGCCCGCTTTCTTT
TRBD2 TRBJ2-7 TRBV3-1/TRBV3-2 once CASSETGGGLDEQYF TGTGCCAGCAGCGAAACGGGGGGGGGCCTGGACGAGCAGTACTTC
TRBD1 TRBJ1-6 TRBV6-5 - CASSRGQGDSPLHF TGTGCCAGCAGCCGGGGACAGGGGGATTCACCCCTCCACTTT
TRBD1 TRBJ2-7 TRBV20-1 - CSASHGTGAYEQYF TGCAGTGCTAGTCACGGGACAGGGGCCTACGAGCAGTACTTC
TRBD1 TRBJ1-2 TRBV7-2 - CASSRQGYGYTF TGTGCCAGCAGTCGACAGGGCTATGGCTACACCTTC
TRBD2 TRBJ2-3 TRBV19 few CASSIGVAGSSTDTQYF TGTGCCAGTAGTATAGGGGTAGCGGGGTCTTCAACAGATACGCAGTATTTT
- TRBJ2-7 TRBV5-6 - CASSFRGTSYEQYF TGTGCCAGCAGCTTTCGGGGGACCTCCTACGAGCAGTACTTC
TRBD2 TRBJ2-7 TRBV5-6 - CASSYGGSSYEQYF TGTGCCAGCAGCTACGGGGGGAGCTCCTACGAGCAGTACTTC
- TRBJ2-3 TRBV5-1 - CASSLAGRGADTQYF TGCGCCAGCAGCTTGGCCGGGAGAGGGGCAGATACGCAGTATTTT
- TRBJ2-1 TRBV10-1 few CASRPSSADNEQFF TGCGCCAGCCGACCTTCTAGCGCGGACAATGAGCAGTTCTTC
TRBD1 TRBJ1-2 TRBV27 once CASSRDRGSANYGYTF TGTGCCAGCAGCCGGGACAGGGGGAGCGCTAACTATGGCTACACCTTC
TRBD1 TRBJ2-7 TRBV6-4 - CASRHRGFGQYF TGTGCCAGCAGACACAGGGGCTTCGGGCAGTACTTC
- TRBJ1-1 TRBV28 - CASSLRGMNTEAFF TGTGCCAGCAGTCTCCGGGGTATGAACACTGAAGCTTTCTTT
TRBD1 TRBJ2-7 TRBV6-5 - CASRPSPTGGDEQYF TGTGCCAGCAGGCCTTCTCCGACAGGGGGGGACGAGCAGTACTTC
TRBD1 TRBJ1-1 TRBV11-3 - CASSLSGQDMNTEAFF TGTGCCAGCAGCTTGAGTGGACAGGACATGAACACTGAAGCTTTCTTT